This T cell receptor beta chain was retrieved from a study of T-cell memory formation after mild COVID-19. Broader study findings: Among contracting clones, CD4+ were mainly CM/EM and CD8+ enriched in EMRA. Day 15 to 85 contracting clones showed balanced CD4/CD8; day 15 to 37 expanders favored CD4+.

The authors produced TCR alpha and TCR beta cDNA libraries with sample barcodes and UMIs by 5'RACE using constant-segment primers. Each CDR3 protein is one row after TCRdb ran MiXCR on the 5' RACE reads. The sample records about 500,000 distinct CDR3 sequences, roughly 22% being singletons. As to this clonotype: Its antigen remains unidentified.

The CDR3 contains 15 residues. The germline V gene encodes CDR1 SNHLY and CDR2 FYNNEI. V shed 4 bases and J 6 bases; nucleotides not matched to a gene: 6. Sequencing was performed on PBMCs or a T cell subset sorted from them (not recorded which). The clonotype comes from an adult woman who had mild COVID-19 (a few samples of this study predate the infection). Cell type and time point are not known. The rearrangement links TRBV2 to TRBJ2-3, with 11 bases matching TRBD2. CDR3: CASSGRASGGDTQYF. For the CDR3, the DNA is TGTGCCAGCAGTGGTCGGGCTAGCGGGGGGGATACGCAGTATTTT.